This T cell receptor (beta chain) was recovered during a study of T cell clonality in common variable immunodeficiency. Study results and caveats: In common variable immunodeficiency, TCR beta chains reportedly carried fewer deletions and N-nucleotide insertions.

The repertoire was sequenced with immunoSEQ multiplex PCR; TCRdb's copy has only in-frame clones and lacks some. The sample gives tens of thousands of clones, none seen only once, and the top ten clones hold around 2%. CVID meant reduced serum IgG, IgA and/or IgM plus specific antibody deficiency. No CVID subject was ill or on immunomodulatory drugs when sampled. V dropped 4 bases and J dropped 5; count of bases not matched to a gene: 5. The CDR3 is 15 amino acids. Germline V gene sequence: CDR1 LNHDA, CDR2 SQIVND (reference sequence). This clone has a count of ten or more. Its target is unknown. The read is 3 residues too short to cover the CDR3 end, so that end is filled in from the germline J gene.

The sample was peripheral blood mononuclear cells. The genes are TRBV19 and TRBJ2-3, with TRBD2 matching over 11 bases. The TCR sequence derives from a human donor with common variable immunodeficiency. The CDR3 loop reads CASSKLAGGEDTQYF. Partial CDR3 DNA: TGTGCCAGTAGTAAGTTAGCGGGGGGGGAAGATACG.